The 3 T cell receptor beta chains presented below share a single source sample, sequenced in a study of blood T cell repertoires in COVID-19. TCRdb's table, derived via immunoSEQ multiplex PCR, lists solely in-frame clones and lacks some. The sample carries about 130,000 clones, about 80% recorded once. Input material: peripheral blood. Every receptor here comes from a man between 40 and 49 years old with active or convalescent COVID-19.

In DNA form, the CDR3 reads TGTGCCAGTAGTAAGACAGGGAAAACTGAAGCTTTCTTT. Amino acids: CASSKTGKTEAFF. The chain recombines TRBV19 with TRBJ1-1; TRBD1 agrees at 7 bases. CDR1 and CDR2 from the germline V gene are LNHDA and SQIVND (reference sequence). The CDR3 runs 13 residues. With V trimmed by 4 bases and J by 5 bases, 4 bases remained unmatched.

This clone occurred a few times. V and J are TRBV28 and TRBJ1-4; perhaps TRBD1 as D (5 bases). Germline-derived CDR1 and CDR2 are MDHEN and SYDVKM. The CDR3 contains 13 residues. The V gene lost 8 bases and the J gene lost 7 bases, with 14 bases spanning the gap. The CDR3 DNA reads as TGTGCCAGCCGTCAGGGTTTGAGTGAAAAACTGTTTTTT. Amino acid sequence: CASRQGLSEKLFF.

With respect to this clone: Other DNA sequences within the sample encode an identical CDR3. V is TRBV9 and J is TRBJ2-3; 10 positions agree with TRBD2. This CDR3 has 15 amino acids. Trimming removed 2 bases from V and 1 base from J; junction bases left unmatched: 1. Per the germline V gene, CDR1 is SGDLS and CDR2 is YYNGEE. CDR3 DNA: TGTGCCAGCAGCGTCGGACTAGCGGGCACAGATACGCAGTATTTT. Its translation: CASSVGLAGTDTQYF.